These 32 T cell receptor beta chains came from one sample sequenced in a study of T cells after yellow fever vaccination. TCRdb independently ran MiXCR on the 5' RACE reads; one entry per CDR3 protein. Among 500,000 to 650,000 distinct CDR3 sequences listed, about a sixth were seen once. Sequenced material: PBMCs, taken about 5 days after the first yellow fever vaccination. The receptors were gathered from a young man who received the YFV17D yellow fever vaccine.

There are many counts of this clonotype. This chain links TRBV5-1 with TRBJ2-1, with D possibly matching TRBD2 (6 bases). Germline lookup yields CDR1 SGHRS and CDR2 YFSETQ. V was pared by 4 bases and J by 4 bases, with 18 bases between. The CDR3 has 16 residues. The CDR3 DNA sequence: TGCGCCAGCAGCCTGGAGGGCAGAGTAATATACAATGAGCAGTTCTTC. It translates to CASSLEGRVIYNEQFF.

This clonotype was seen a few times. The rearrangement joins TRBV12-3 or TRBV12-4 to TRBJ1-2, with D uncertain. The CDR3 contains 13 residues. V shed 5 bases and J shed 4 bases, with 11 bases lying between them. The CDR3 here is CASSPLPLYGYTF. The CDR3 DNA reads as TGTGCCAGCAGTCCACTCCCCCTCTATGGCTACACCTTC.

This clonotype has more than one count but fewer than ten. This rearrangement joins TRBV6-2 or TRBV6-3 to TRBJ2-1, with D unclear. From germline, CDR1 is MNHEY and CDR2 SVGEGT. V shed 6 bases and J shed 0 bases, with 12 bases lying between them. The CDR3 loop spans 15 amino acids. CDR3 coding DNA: TGTGCCAGCAGCTCTGGCACTACCTCCTACAATGAGCAGTTCTTC. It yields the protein CASSSGTTSYNEQFF.

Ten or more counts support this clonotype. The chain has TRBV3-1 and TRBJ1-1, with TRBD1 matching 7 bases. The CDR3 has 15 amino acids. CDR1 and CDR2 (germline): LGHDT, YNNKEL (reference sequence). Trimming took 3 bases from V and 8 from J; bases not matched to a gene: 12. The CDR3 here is CASSHRPVQGREAFF. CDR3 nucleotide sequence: TGTGCCAGCAGCCACAGGCCCGTACAGGGGAGGGAAGCTTTCTTT. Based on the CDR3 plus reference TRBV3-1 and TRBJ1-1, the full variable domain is DTAVSQTPKYLVTQMGNDKSIKCEQNLGHDTMYWYKQDSKKFLKIMFSYNNKELIINETVPNRFSPKSPDKAHLNLHINSLELGDSAVYFCASSHRPVQGREAFFGQGTRLTVV.

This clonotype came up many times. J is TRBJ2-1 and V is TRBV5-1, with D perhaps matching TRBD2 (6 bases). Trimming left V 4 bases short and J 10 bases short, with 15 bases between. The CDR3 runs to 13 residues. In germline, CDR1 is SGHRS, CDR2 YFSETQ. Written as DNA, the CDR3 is TGCGCCAGCAGCGCGGGACCAACGGAGGAGCAGTTCTTC. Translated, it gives CASSAGPTEEQFF. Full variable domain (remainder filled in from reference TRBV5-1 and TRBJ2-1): KAGVTQTPRYLIKTRGQQVTLSCSPISGHRSVSWYQQTPGQGLQFLFEYFSETQRNKGNFPGRFSGRQFSNSRSEMNVSTLELGDSALYLCASSAGPTEEQFFGPGTRLTVL.

The DNA of the CDR3 is TGTGCCAGCAGCTTAGGGACTAGCAGCTACTCAACCGGGGAGCTGTTTTTT. Translating it yields CASSLGTSSYSTGELFF. This chain joins TRBV7-6 and TRBJ2-2, with 8 bases matching TRBD2. CDR1 is SGHVS and CDR2 is FNYEAQ in the germline V gene. The CDR3 runs 17 residues. Trimming cost V 1 base and J 5 bases; bases outside gene matches: 9. The whole variable domain, filled in from reference TRBV7-6 and TRBJ2-2, reads GAGVSQSPRYKVTKRGQDVALRCDPISGHVSLYWYRQALGQGPEFLTYFNYEAQQDKSGLPNDRFSAERPEGSISTLTIQRTEQRDSAMYRCASSLGTSSYSTGELFFGEGSRLTVL.

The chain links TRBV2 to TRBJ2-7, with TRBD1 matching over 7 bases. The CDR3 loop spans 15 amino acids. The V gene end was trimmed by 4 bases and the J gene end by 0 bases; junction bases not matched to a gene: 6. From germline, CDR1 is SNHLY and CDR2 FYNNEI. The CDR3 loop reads CASSGGQESSYEQYF. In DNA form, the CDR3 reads TGTGCCAGCAGTGGAGGACAGGAGAGCTCCTACGAGCAGTACTTC.

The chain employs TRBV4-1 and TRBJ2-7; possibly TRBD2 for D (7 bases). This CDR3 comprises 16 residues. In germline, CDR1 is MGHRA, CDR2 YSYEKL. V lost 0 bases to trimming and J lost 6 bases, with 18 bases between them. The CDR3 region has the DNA TGCGCCAGCAGCCAAGAAACCTGGGGGGGCCAGGGCGAGCAGTACTTC. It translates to CASSQETWGGQGEQYF.

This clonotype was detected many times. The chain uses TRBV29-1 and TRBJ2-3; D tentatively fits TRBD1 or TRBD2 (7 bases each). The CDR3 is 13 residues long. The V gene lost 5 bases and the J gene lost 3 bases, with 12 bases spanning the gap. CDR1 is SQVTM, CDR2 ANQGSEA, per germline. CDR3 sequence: CSVWEGATDTQYF. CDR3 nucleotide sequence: TGCAGCGTTTGGGAGGGGGCGACAGATACGCAGTATTTT.

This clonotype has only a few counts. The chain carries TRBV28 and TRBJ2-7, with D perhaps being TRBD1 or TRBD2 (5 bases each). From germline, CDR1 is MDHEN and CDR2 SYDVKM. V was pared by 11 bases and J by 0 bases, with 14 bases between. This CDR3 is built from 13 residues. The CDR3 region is CAGAGSPSYEQYF. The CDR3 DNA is TGTGCCGGGGCGGGCAGCCCCTCCTACGAGCAGTACTTC.

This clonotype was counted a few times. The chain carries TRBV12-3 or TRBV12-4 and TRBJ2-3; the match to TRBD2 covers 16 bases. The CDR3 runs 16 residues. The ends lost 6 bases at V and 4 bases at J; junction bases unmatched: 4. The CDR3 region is CASSLGLAGGADTQYF. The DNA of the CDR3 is TGTGCCAGCAGCCTGGGACTAGCGGGGGGGGCAGATACGCAGTATTTT.

CDR3 protein: CASSLAPDRTNQPQHF. CDR3 DNA: TGTGCCAGCAGCTTAGCTCCCGACAGGACCAATCAGCCCCAGCATTTT. V usage is TRBV7-8 and J usage is TRBJ1-5; a weak D match, TRBD1 (6 bases). This CDR3 has 16 amino acids. Germline lookup yields CDR1 SGHVS and CDR2 FQNEAQ. Trimming shortened V by 0 bases and J by 3 bases, and 12 bases separated the two germline ends.

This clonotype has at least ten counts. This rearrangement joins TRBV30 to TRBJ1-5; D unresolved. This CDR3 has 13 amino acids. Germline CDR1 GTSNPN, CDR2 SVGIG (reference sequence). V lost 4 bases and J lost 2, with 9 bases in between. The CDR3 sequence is CAWTVAGNQPQHF. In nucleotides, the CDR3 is TGTGCCTGGACGGTGGCGGGCAATCAGCCCCAGCATTTT.

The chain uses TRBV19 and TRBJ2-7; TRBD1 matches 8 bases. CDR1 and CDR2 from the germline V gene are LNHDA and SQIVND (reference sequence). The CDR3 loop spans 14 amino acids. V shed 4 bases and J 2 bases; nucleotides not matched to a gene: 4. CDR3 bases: TGTGCCAGTAGTAGGGGACAGGTGCCCTACGAGCAGTACGTC. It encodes CASSRGQVPYEQYV.

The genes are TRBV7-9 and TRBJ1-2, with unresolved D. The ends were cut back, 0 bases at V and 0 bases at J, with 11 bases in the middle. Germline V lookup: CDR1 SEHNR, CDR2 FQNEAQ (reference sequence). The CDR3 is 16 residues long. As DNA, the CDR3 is TGTGCCAGCAGCTTAGCGGCAGGAGTGGCTAACTATGGCTACACCTTC. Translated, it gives CASSLAAGVANYGYTF.

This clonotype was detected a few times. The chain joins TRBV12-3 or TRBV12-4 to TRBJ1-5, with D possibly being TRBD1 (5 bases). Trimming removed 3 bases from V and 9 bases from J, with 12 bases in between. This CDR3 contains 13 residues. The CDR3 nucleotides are TGTGCCAGCAGTTTCTCAGGGCCCCGGCCCCAGCATTTT. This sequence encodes CASSFSGPRPQHF.

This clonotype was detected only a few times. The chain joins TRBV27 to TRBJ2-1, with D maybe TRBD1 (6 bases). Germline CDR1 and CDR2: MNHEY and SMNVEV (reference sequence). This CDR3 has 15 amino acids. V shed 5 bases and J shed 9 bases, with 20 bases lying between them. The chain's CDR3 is CASSPNQGSYTEQFF. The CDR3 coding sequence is TGTGCCAGCAGTCCAAATCAGGGGAGTTATACTGAGCAGTTCTTC.

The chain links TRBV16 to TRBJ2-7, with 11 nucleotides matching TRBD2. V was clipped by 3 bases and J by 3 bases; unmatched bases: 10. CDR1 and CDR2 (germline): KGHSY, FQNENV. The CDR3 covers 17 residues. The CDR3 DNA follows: TGTGCCAGCAGCCACATTCTGACTAGCGGGGCGGACTACGAGCAGTACTTC. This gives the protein CASSHILTSGADYEQYF.

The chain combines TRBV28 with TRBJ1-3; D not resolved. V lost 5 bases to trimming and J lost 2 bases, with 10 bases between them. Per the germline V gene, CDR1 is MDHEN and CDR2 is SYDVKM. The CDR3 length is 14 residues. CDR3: CASSPPSAGNTIYF. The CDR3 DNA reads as TGTGCCAGCAGTCCCCCTTCGGCTGGAAACACCATATATTTT.

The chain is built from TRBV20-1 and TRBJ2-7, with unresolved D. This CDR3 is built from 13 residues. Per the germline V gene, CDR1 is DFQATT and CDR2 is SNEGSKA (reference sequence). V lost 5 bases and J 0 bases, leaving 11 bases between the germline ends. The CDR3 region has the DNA TGCAGTGCTTTCTCTCCAGGCTCCTACGAGCAGTACTTC. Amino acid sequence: CSAFSPGSYEQYF.

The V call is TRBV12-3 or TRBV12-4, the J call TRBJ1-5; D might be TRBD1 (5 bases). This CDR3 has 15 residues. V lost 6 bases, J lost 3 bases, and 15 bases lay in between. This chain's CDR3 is CASSPMGLINQPQHF. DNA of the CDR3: TGTGCCAGCAGCCCAATGGGGCTGATCAATCAGCCCCAGCATTTT.

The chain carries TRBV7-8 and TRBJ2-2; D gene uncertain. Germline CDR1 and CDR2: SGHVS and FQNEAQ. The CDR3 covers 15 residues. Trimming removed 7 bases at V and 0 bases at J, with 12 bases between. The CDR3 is CASTLTDANTGELFF. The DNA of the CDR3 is TGTGCCAGCACCTTGACCGACGCGAACACCGGGGAGCTGTTTTTT.

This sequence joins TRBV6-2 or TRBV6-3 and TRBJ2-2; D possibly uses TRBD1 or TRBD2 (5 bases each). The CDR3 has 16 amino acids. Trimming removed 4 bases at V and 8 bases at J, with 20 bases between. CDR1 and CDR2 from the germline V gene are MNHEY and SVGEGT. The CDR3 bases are TGTGCCAGCAGTTTTCCGTTCCAGGGACGTATGGGGGAGCTGTTTTTT. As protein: CASSFPFQGRMGELFF.

The chain's CDR3 is CASSPRGVEQYF. CDR3 bases: TGCGCCAGCAGCCCTCGAGGGGTCGAGCAGTACTTC. The chain has TRBV5-1 and TRBJ2-7; D is tentatively TRBD1 or TRBD2 (5 bases each). V lost 4 bases and J 6 bases, leaving 11 bases between the germline ends. CDR3 length: 12 residues. Germline CDR1 SGHRS, CDR2 YFSETQ.

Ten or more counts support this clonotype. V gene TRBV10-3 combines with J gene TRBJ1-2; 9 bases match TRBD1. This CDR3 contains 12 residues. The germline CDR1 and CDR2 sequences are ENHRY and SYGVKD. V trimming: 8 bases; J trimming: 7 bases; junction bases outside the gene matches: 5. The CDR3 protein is CAILQGASGYTF. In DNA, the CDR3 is TGTGCCATCCTACAGGGGGCAAGTGGCTACACCTTC.

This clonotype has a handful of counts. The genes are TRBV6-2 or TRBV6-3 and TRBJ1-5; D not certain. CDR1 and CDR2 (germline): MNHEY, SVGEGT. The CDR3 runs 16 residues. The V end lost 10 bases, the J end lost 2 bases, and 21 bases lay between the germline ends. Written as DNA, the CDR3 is TGTGCCACCGTAGACGGACTGCGGCCTGGCAATCAGCCCCAGCATTTT. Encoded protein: CATVDGLRPGNQPQHF.

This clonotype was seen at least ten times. CDR3: CASSSGTGGGQPQHF. The CDR3, as DNA: TGTGCCAGCAGCTCCGGGACAGGGGGCGGGCAGCCCCAGCATTTT. The chain employs TRBV7-6 and TRBJ1-5; 12 nucleotides align to TRBD1. V shed 4 bases and J 7 bases; nucleotides not matched to a gene: 5. Germline V gene lookup returns CDR1 SGHVS and CDR2 FNYEAQ. The length of the CDR3 is 15 residues.

The chain's CDR3 is CASSLTPSYEKLFF. The CDR3 region has the DNA TGTGCCAGCAGCTTAACACCGAGCTATGAAAAACTGTTTTTT. V usage is TRBV11-2 and J usage is TRBJ1-4, with D hard to call. V dropped 2 bases and J dropped 6 bases, with 10 bases sitting between them. Germline V CDR1 and CDR2: SGHAT, FQNNGV. This CDR3 contains 14 residues. The complete variable domain, with remaining parts taken from reference TRBV11-2 and TRBJ1-4, reads EAGVAQSPRYKIIEKRQSVAFWCNPISGHATLYWYQQILGQGPKLLIQFQNNGVVDDSQLPKDRFSAERLKGVDSTLKIQPAKLEDSAVYLCASSLTPSYEKLFFGSGTQLSVL.

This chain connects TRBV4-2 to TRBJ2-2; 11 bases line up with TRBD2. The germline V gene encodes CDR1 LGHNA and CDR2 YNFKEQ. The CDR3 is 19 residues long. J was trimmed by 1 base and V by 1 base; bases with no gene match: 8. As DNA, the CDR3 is TGTGCCAGCAGCCAAGCACCACTAGCGGGGGTGGAGAACACCGGGGAGCTGTTTTTT. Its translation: CASSQAPLAGVENTGELFF.

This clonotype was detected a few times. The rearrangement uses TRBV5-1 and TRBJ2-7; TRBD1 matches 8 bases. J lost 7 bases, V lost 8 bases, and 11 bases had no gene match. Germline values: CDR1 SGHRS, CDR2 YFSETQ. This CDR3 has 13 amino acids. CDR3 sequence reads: CASRSQGAWEQYF. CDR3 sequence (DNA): TGCGCCAGTCGATCGCAGGGGGCCTGGGAGCAGTACTTC.

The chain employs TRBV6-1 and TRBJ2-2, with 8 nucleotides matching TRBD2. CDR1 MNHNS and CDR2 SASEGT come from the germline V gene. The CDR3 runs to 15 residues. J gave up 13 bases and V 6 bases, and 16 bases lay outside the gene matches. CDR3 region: CASSRTNPGLGGLFF. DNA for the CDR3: TGTGCCAGCAGCCGGACCAATCCGGGACTAGGTGGGCTGTTTTTT.

CDR3 loop: CASSSDPGSYEQYV. DNA of the CDR3: TGTGCCAGCAGCTCAGACCCGGGGTCCTACGAGCAGTACGTC. The rearrangement uses TRBV7-6 and TRBJ2-7; a weak D match, TRBD2 (5 bases). Germline V gene lookup returns CDR1 SGHVS and CDR2 FNYEAQ. CDR3 length: 14 amino acids. Trimming took 4 bases from V and 1 from J, leaving 11 bases between them.